This record covers a single T cell receptor beta chain. What it binds is unknown. The record originates from a study of cytomegalovirus exposure and HLA in healthy donors. Study-level points and caveats: Earlier findings revealed that most TCR beta V segments proved productive either about 87% or about 30% of the time. The dataset shows that most TCR sequences were rare, while some public TCRs occurred in many donors. 150 to 200 TCR beta chains were listed as cytomegalovirus-associated.

With 1 base clipped from V and 3 bases from J, the junction kept 3 bases outside the gene matches. From germline, CDR1 is SGHTA and CDR2 FQGNSA. The CDR3 totals 14 residues. Amplification used 60 Vbeta primers and 13 Jbeta primers. Profiled with immunoSEQ multiplex PCR; TCRdb holds only in-frame clones, not every one. The sample yields some 130,000 clones, 76% seen once. Sequencing input: PBMCs. The chain employs TRBV7-2 and TRBJ2-7; 7 positions agree with TRBD1. This TCR was sampled from a man in his forties in good health and CMV-seronegative. For the CDR3, the DNA is TGTGCCAGCAGCTTAGGACAGGGCTTCTACGAGCAGTACTTC. The encoded protein is CASSLGQGFYEQYF.